The rows below give T cell receptor beta chains drawn from one sample of a study of beta chain features in type 1 diabetes. Profiled with immunoSEQ multiplex PCR; TCRdb holds only in-frame clones, not every one. Here the sample spans 300,000 or so clones, less than 9.5% being singletons. Specimen: central memory CD4+ T cells from blood. These TCRs come from a woman younger than 35 in good health. The CDR3 runs from the conserved cysteine through the conserved F or W. Each record gives: J gene, clone size, V gene, D gene, CDR3 protein, CDR3 DNA. A D gene is named only where the DNA matches it firmly. Part of the rows lack a size; the others show once, few, many or a class for expanded clones.

TRBJ1-1 | - | TRBV7-9 | TRBD1 | CASSSGQGWPEAFF | TGTGCCAGCAGCTCGGGACAGGGGTGGCCTGAAGCTTTCTTT
TRBJ2-5 | - | TRBV19 | TRBD1 | CASSNQGTAQETQYF | TGTGCCAGTAGTAACCAGGGGACAGCACAAGAGACCCAGTACTTC
TRBJ2-4 | few | TRBV4-2 | - | CASSQDGGRFENIQYF | TGTGCCAGCAGCCAAGACGGGGGGCGATTCGAAAACATTCAGTACTTC
TRBJ2-1 | few | TRBV5-1 | - | CASSLDGAYNEQFF | TGCGCCAGCAGCTTGGACGGAGCCTACAATGAGCAGTTCTTC
TRBJ2-5 | - | TRBV29-1 | - | CSVDWGARETQYF | TGCAGCGTTGACTGGGGGGCGCGAGAGACCCAGTACTTC
TRBJ2-7 | - | TRBV5-1 | TRBD2 | CASSGQPGLGVYEQYF | TGCGCCAGCAGTGGACAGCCGGGACTAGGGGTCTACGAGCAGTACTTC
TRBJ2-2 | few | TRBV27 | TRBD2 | CASSFLLGTTTGELFF | TGTGCCAGCAGTTTTCTCCTGGGGACTACCACCGGGGAGCTGTTTTTT
TRBJ2-6 | - | TRBV27 | - | CASSDRSTSGANVLTF | TGTGCCAGCTCAGACAGGTCAACCTCTGGGGCCAACGTCCTGACTTTC
TRBJ2-7 | few | TRBV9 | TRBD1 | CASSARPGQGTYEQYF | TGTGCCAGCAGCGCCAGACCGGGACAGGGAACCTACGAGCAGTACTTC
TRBJ2-7 | few | TRBV15 | - | CATSRDRQGFGYEQYF | TGTGCCACCAGCAGAGATCGGCAGGGGTTTGGGTACGAGCAGTACTTC
TRBJ1-2 | - | TRBV2 | - | CASTGPPRGYGYTF | TGTGCCAGCACCGGACCACCCCGGGGCTATGGCTACACCTTC
TRBJ2-2 | - | TRBV27 | - | CASSLSTRKGTGELFF | TGTGCCAGCAGTTTATCAACACGGAAGGGGACCGGGGAGCTGTTTTTT
TRBJ2-4 | - | TRBV15 | TRBD1 | CATSNLVTIRGPKRDIQYF | TGTGCCACCAGCAACCTCGTAACAATCAGGGGGCCCAAACGGGACATTCAGTACTTC
TRBJ1-1 | - | TRBV7-9 | - | CASSSSRNTEAFF | TGTGCCAGCAGCTCAAGTAGAAACACTGAAGCTTTCTTT
TRBJ2-5 | few | TRBV5-6 | TRBD1 | CASSLPGTGSQETQYF | TGTGCCAGCAGCTTGCCGGGGACAGGGAGCCAAGAGACCCAGTACTTC
TRBJ2-2 | many | TRBV28 | TRBD1 | CASSFFDGYRGTGELFF | TGTGCCAGCAGTTTCTTCGATGGCTACAGGGGCACCGGGGAGCTGTTTTTT
TRBJ2-5 | - | TRBV5-8 | - | CASSTRWGSQETQYF | TGTGCCAGCAGCACAAGATGGGGGAGCCAAGAGACCCAGTACTTC
TRBJ2-3 | few | TRBV7-7 | TRBD1 | CASSPTGVSTDTQYF | TGTGCTAGCAGCCCGACAGGGGTTAGCACAGATACGCAGTATTTT
TRBJ2-3 | many | TRBV19 | - | CASSIGLADTQYF | TGTGCCAGTAGTATAGGACTAGCAGATACGCAGTATTTT
TRBJ2-3 | few | TRBV7-3 | TRBD2 | CASSLIPSGSADTQYF | TGTGCCAGCAGCTTAATTCCTAGCGGGAGCGCAGATACGCAGTATTTT
TRBJ2-1 | few | TRBV4-1 | - | CASSQEYLWEQFF | TGCGCCAGCAGCCAAGAGTACTTGTGGGAGCAGTTCTTC
TRBJ1-2 | many | TRBV19 | - | CASSIWAGQNYGYTF | TGTGCCAGTAGTATTTGGGCAGGGCAGAACTATGGCTACACCTTC
TRBJ2-2 | few | TRBV5-4 | TRBD2 | CASSLVPGLNTGELFF | TGTGCCAGCAGCTTAGTACCGGGACTAAACACCGGGGAGCTGTTTTTT
TRBJ2-3 | - | TRBV4-2 | TRBD2 | CASSQGTSGSRTDTQYF | TGTGCCAGCAGCCAAGGGACTAGCGGGAGTAGGACAGATACGCAGTATTTT
TRBJ2-3 | few | TRBV7-6 | - | CASSLTGARTDTQYF | TGTGCCAGCAGCTTAACGGGAGCACGCACAGATACGCAGTATTTT
TRBJ2-7 | few | TRBV7-2 | - | CASSLRGPEQYF | TGTGCCAGCAGCTTACGCGGCCCCGAGCAGTACTTC